These 24 T cell receptor beta chains were sequenced from one sample in a study of technical replicates of blood from a few donors. The protocol was immunoSEQ multiplex PCR, while the TCRdb copy is restricted to in-frame clones and leaves out a portion. The profile shows roughly 81,000 clones, about 97% of them singletons. The sample comprised T cells isolated from PBMCs. All receptors come from a human donor in good health.

The V and J genes are TRBV5-8 and TRBJ2-7; D call uncertain. Germline V CDR1 and CDR2: SGHTS, YDEGEE. There are 11 residues in the CDR3. The germline V and J ends were trimmed by 4 bases and 9 bases, with 11 bases remaining between them. In DNA, the CDR3 is TGTGCCAGCAGCCTCGAACAGAGGCAGTACTTC. Translation gives CASSLEQRQYF.

The CDR3 spells CATSIAGEINPYEQYF. The CDR3 coding sequence is TGTGCCACCAGCATCGCGGGAGAGATAAACCCCTACGAGCAGTACTTC. The V gene is TRBV15, the J gene TRBJ2-7, with 7 bases aligning to TRBD2. The junction had 11 bases not matched to a gene; V was cut back by 4 bases and J by 2 bases. The CDR3 is made up of 16 amino acids. Germline V lookup: CDR1 LNHNV, CDR2 YYDKDF (reference sequence). Full variable domain (rest looked up from reference TRBV15 and TRBJ2-7): DAMVIQNPRYQVTQFGKPVTLSCSQTLNHNVMYWYQQKSSQAPKLLFHYYDKDFNNEADTPDNFQSRRPNTSFCFLDIRSPGLGDTAMYLCATSIAGEINPYEQYFGPGTRLTVT.

J is TRBJ2-2 and V is TRBV10-3, with 7 bases fitting TRBD2. The trim removed 7 bases at V and 6 bases at J, leaving 2 bases unmatched. The CDR3 has 12 residues. Germline V CDR1 and CDR2: ENHRY, SYGVKD. CDR3: CAINRGAGELFF. DNA for the CDR3: TGTGCCATCAATCGGGGGGCCGGGGAGCTGTTTTTT.

The CDR3 loop reads CASSLNGREITDTQYF. In DNA, the CDR3 is TGTGCCAGCAGTTTGAACGGGAGGGAAATCACAGATACGCAGTATTTT. The chain recombines TRBV28 with TRBJ2-3, with 8 bases matching TRBD2. Trimming at V came to 3 bases and at J to 2 bases, leaving 7 bases not matched to a gene. CDR3 length: 16 amino acids. CDR1 and CDR2 (germline): MDHEN, SYDVKM. Full variable domain (remainder filled in from reference TRBV28 and TRBJ2-3): DVKVTQSSRYLVKRTGEKVFLECVQDMDHENMFWYRQDPGLGLRLIYFSYDVKMKEKGDIPEGYSVSREKKERFSLILESASTNQTSMYLCASSLNGREITDTQYFGPGTRLTVL.

This chain links TRBV6-1 with TRBJ2-5, with 7 bases fitting TRBD2. The CDR3 runs to 12 residues. Germline CDR1 is MNHNS and CDR2 is SASEGT. The ends lost 6 bases at V and 7 bases at J; junction bases unmatched: 5. The CDR3 DNA is TGTGCCAGCAGCTCAGGCGGGGGGACCCAGTACTTC. Translation gives CASSSGGGTQYF.

This clone has a single count. The chain links TRBV30 to TRBJ1-5, with a possible D match to TRBD1 (5 bases). CDR1 and CDR2 from the germline V gene are GTSNPN and SVGIG (reference sequence). The CDR3 length is 13 residues. V was shortened by 5 bases and J by 3 bases, with 11 bases between the two germline ends. The CDR3 bases are TGTGCCTGGGGTGACAGTCACAATCAGCCCCAGCATTTT. Translation: CAWGDSHNQPQHF.

CDR3 nucleotide sequence: TGTGCCAGCAGCACCGGGACAGGGGCGGATGAGCAGTTCTTC. Residues: CASSTGTGADEQFF. The chain carries TRBV14 and TRBJ2-1; TRBD1 agrees at 10 bases. V lost 5 bases and J lost 8; bases outside the gene matches: 6. This CDR3 is built from 14 residues. Germline V gene sequence: CDR1 SGHDN, CDR2 FVKESK.

The rearrangement uses TRBV19 and TRBJ1-4; perhaps TRBD1 as D (6 bases). The germline CDR1 and CDR2 sequences are LNHDA and SQIVND (reference sequence). The V end was cut by 7 bases, the J end by 4 bases, with 13 bases between. The CDR3 runs to 14 residues. Written as DNA, the CDR3 is TGTGCCAGTAATTTGGACAGACGTAATGAAAAACTGTTTTTT. Encoded protein: CASNLDRRNEKLFF.

The chain carries TRBV6-1 and TRBJ2-3; weak D call: TRBD1 (5 bases). The CDR3 is made up of 13 amino acids. The V end lost 8 bases, the J end lost 5 bases, and 14 bases lay between the germline ends. Germline V gene sequence: CDR1 MNHNS, CDR2 SASEGT. The CDR3 here is CASLGHAIDTQYF. The CDR3 DNA reads TGTGCCAGCCTAGGACACGCAATAGATACGCAGTATTTT.

The rearrangement links TRBV10-3 to TRBJ2-7, with unresolved D. Germline CDR1 ENHRY, CDR2 SYGVKD. The CDR3 consists of 13 residues. Trimming pared 5 bases from V and 1 base from J, leaving 9 bases between. The CDR3: CAISRTESYEQYF. The CDR3 bases are TGTGCCATCAGTCGTACGGAGTCCTACGAGCAGTACTTC.

The rearrangement uses TRBV28 and TRBJ1-1; unclear D gene. The V and J ends lost 6 bases and 0 bases respectively, with 20 bases between them. The CDR3 has 17 residues. The germline gives CDR1 MDHEN, CDR2 SYDVKM. The CDR3 sequence is CASSSLRTRRMNTEAFF. The CDR3 DNA is TGTGCCAGCAGCTCCCTACGGACCCGGAGGATGAACACTGAAGCTTTCTTT.

V and J are TRBV7-3 and TRBJ2-5; no firm D call. The CDR3 extends over 14 amino acids. With 5 bases removed from V and 1 base from J, the gap between germline ends came to 11 bases. The germline V gene encodes CDR1 SGHTA and CDR2 FQGTGA. The CDR3 is CASSPRAGQETQYF. In nucleotides, the CDR3 is TGTGCCAGCAGCCCTCGTGCAGGCCAAGAGACCCAGTACTTC. The full variable domain, with the rest looked up from reference TRBV7-3 and TRBJ2-5, is GAGVSQTPSNKVTEKGKYVELRCDPISGHTALYWYRQSLGQGPEFLIYFQGTGAADDSGLPNDRFFAVRPEGSVSTLKIQRTERGDSAVYLCASSPRAGQETQYFGPGTRLLVL.

The J gene is TRBJ2-5, the V gene TRBV5-1; 7 nucleotides align to TRBD2. Germline trimming cut 0 bases from V and 4 bases from J; bases unmatched to any gene: 12. Germline-derived CDR1 and CDR2 are SGHRS and YFSETQ. This CDR3 has 17 amino acids. CDR3 sequence (DNA): TGCGCCAGCAGCTTGGGCGGGGGAGCGTTCATGGGAGAGACCCAGTACTTC. As protein: CASSLGGGAFMGETQYF.

This chain uses TRBV28 with TRBJ2-3; 8 nucleotides agree with TRBD2. The CDR3 has 15 residues. V lost 3 bases to trimming and J lost 6 bases; unmatched junction nucleotides: 8. Germline CDR1 and CDR2: MDHEN and SYDVKM. The CDR3 protein is CASSLAGTRMDTQYF. The CDR3 nucleotides read TGTGCCAGCAGTTTGGCCGGGACTAGAATGGATACGCAGTATTTT.

This clone was detected only a few times. The V call is TRBV5-1, the J call TRBJ1-1; D might be TRBD1 (5 bases). Germline V gene sequence: CDR1 SGHRS, CDR2 YFSETQ. The CDR3 contains 14 residues. V was trimmed by 0 bases and J by 5 bases, leaving 11 bases between them. The CDR3 sequence: CASSLAVGGTEAFF. In nucleotides, the CDR3 is TGCGCCAGCAGCTTGGCGGTGGGGGGAACTGAAGCTTTCTTT.

The chain combines TRBV11-2 with TRBJ2-7; a weak D match, TRBD1 (6 bases). The germline gives CDR1 SGHAT, CDR2 FQNNGV. The CDR3 length is 13 residues. Trimming removed 2 bases from V and 2 bases from J, with 7 bases in between. The CDR3 DNA is TGTGCCAGCAGCTTAAGGGACACCTACGAGCAGTACTTC. Translated: CASSLRDTYEQYF.

The chain combines TRBV9 with TRBJ1-5; the D gene is possibly TRBD1 (6 bases). Germline V gene sequence: CDR1 SGDLS, CDR2 YYNGEE. The CDR3 extends over 15 amino acids. Deletions cut 4 bases from V and 0 bases from J, with 11 bases between. The CDR3: CASSSGHISNQPQHF. CDR3 sequence (DNA): TGTGCCAGCAGCTCGGGACACATTAGCAATCAGCCCCAGCATTTT.

The chain has TRBV9 and TRBJ2-1, with no clear D. The germline V gene has CDR1 SGDLS and CDR2 YYNGEE. This CDR3 has 14 amino acids. The V and J ends lost 0 bases and 7 bases respectively, with 11 bases between them. For the CDR3, the DNA is TGTGCCAGCAGCGTAGGGGCCGAAGTGAATGAGCAGTTCTTC. Translation gives CASSVGAEVNEQFF.

J is TRBJ2-1 and V is TRBV20-1; a possible D gene is TRBD1 (6 bases). Germline V lookup: CDR1 DFQATT, CDR2 SNEGSKA (reference sequence). V was cut by 1 base and J by 10 bases, with 8 bases left in between. The CDR3 contains 11 residues. CDR3 region: CSARGTAEQFF. The CDR3 nucleotides are TGCAGTGCTAGAGGGACAGCCGAGCAGTTCTTC.

This rearrangement joins TRBV18 to TRBJ1-2; D is undetermined. The V end was cut by 4 bases, the J end by 1 base, with 16 bases between. This CDR3 is 16 amino acids long. Germline values: CDR1 KGHSH, CDR2 LQKENI. CDR3 amino acids: CASSRSERLSNYGYTF. The CDR3 region has the DNA TGTGCCAGCTCACGTTCTGAGAGACTGAGTAACTATGGCTACACCTTC. The whole variable domain, filled in from reference TRBV18 and TRBJ1-2, reads NAGVMQNPRHLVRRRGQEARLRCSPMKGHSHVYWYRQLPEEGLKFMVYLQKENIIDESGMPKERFSAEFPKEGPSILRIQQVVRGDSAAYFCASSRSERLSNYGYTFGSGTRLTVV.

This chain joins TRBV18 and TRBJ2-7; D may be TRBD1 (6 bases). This CDR3 is 18 amino acids long. Germline V lookup: CDR1 KGHSH, CDR2 LQKENI. The V end was cut by 0 bases, the J end by 5 bases, with 23 bases between. DNA for the CDR3: TGTGCCAGCTCACCACCGAGGGGGTACAGGGAAATTTCTAACGAGCAGTACTTC. It specifies CASSPPRGYREISNEQYF.

The chain combines TRBV7-9 with TRBJ2-5, with a weak D call TRBD1 (6 bases). V lost 5 bases to trimming and J lost 2 bases, with 15 bases between them. From germline, CDR1 is SEHNR and CDR2 FQNEAQ (reference sequence). CDR3 length equals 15 residues. CDR3 loop: CASSQTGNSQETQYF. Here the CDR3 DNA reads TGTGCCAGCAGCCAGACAGGAAATTCTCAAGAGACCCAGTACTTC.

This chain links TRBV5-1 with TRBJ1-1; 10 nucleotides line up with TRBD1. V dropped 0 bases and J dropped 5; count of bases not matched to a gene: 1. Germline CDR1 is SGHRS and CDR2 is YFSETQ. CDR3 size: 14 residues. The CDR3 protein is CASSLEDRGTEAFF. The CDR3 DNA sequence: TGCGCCAGCAGCTTGGAGGACAGGGGGACTGAAGCTTTCTTT.

CDR3 sequence: CASSPLPRTGSSYEQYF. The CDR3 nucleotides read TGTGCCAGCAGTCCTCTACCTCGGACAGGCAGCTCCTACGAGCAGTACTTC. The rearrangement links TRBV27 to TRBJ2-7, with 7 bases that match TRBD1. This CDR3 has 17 amino acids. Germline V CDR1 and CDR2: MNHEY, SMNVEV (reference sequence). After removal of 5 bases from V and 0 bases from J, the junction contained 13 bases not matched to a gene.